Included here is one TCR beta chain sequence, with context. As yet, its antigen is unknown. Separate from the approximately 720-subject first cohort was the roughly 120-subject validation cohort, to which the donors belonged. The data originate from a study of cytomegalovirus exposure and HLA in healthy donors. Study summary: The 120 or so validation repertoires were produced on the same platform as the 650 to 800 repertoires of the first cohort. This was reported in a later analysis.

Study outcomes and limitations: Among TCR beta chains, those listed as cytomegalovirus-associated numbered approximately 150. Most TCR sequences were seen very rarely across donors, but some public TCRs occurred in many.

Using immunoSEQ multiplex PCR, the repertoire was profiled, and TCRdb retains in-frame clones only, with some absent. The table shows approximately 200,000 clones, with 75% to 95% occurring only once. CDR3 length: 17 amino acids. Germline loops: CDR1 KGHSH, CDR2 LQKENI. Trimming took 5 bases from V and 3 from J; bases not matched to a gene: 13. The chain couples TRBV18 to TRBJ1-2; 9 bases map to TRBD1. Sequenced material: PBMCs. The clonotype comes from a young woman in good health and CMV-seronegative. The CDR3 region has the DNA TGTGCCAGCTCAGAGGCTCCCGGGACAGGGCGAGACTATGGCTACACCTTC. Its protein product is CASSEAPGTGRDYGYTF.